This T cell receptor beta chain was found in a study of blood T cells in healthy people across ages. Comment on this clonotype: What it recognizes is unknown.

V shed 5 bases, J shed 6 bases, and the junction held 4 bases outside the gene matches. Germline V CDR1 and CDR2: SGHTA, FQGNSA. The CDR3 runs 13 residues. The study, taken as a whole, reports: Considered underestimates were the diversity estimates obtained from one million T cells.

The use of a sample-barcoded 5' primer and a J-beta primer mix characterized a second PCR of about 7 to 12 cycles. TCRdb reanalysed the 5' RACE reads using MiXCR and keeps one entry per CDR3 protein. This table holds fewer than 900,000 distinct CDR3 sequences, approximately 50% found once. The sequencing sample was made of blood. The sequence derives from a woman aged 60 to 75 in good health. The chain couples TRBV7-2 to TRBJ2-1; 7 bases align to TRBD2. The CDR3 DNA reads TGTACCAGCAGCCGTACTAGCGCCAATGAGCAGTTCTTC. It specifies CTSSRTSANEQFF.